This T cell receptor beta chain was identified in a study of blood T cell repertoires in COVID-19. For the study at large: The United States, Italy and Spain supplied acute and convalescent COVID-19 samples.

CDR3 size: 13 residues. CDR1 and CDR2 (germline): SNHLY, FYNNEI. V dropped 9 bases and J dropped 4 bases, with 13 bases sitting between them. This table comes from immunoSEQ multiplex PCR, and its TCRdb copy is limited to in-frame clones, with some not included. The sample has about 170,000 clones, about 80% seen once; the top ten hold approximately 2.5%. The sample taken for sequencing was peripheral blood. The sequence came from a human donor with acute or convalescent COVID-19. The donor label of this sample is uncertain. V is TRBV2 and J is TRBJ1-3, with D unclear. CDR3 sequence (DNA): TGTGCCAGTGGACTGGATGTCGGAAACACCATATATTTT. Encoded protein: CASGLDVGNTIYF.